Listed below are T cell receptor beta chains from one sample, sequenced in a study of Ad26.COV2.S vaccination and SARS-CoV-2 variants. Using immunoSEQ multiplex PCR, the repertoire was profiled, and TCRdb retains in-frame clones only, with some absent. The sample has 400,000 to 450,000 clones, about nine tenths seen once; the top ten hold under 2%. Sequencing used peripheral blood, obtained in a trial of Ad26.COV2.S vaccine versus placebo. Receptors were obtained from a person aged 18-60 years who received the Ad26.COV2.S COVID-19 vaccine or a placebo. The CDR3 runs from the conserved cysteine through the conserved F or W. D genes are given only for firm matches. Clone size, where shown, is once, few, many, or a class for clones that have expanded.

d_call,v_call,j_call,clone_size,cdr3_aa,cdr3_nt
-,TRBV5-8,TRBJ2-5,-,CASSLAYRGGETQYF,TGTGCCAGCAGCTTGGCGTACCGGGGCGGTGAGACCCAGTACTTC
TRBD1,TRBV6-5,TRBJ2-2,-,CASSPDRGNTGELFF,TGTGCCAGCAGCCCGGACAGGGGGAACACCGGGGAGCTGTTTTTT
TRBD1,TRBV11-2,TRBJ2-7,-,CASSLDAGQGIYYEQYF,TGTGCCAGCAGCTTAGATGCGGGACAGGGGATATACTACGAGCAGTACTTC
-,TRBV7-9,TRBJ1-2,-,CASSLGSWGQSYGYTF,TGTGCCAGCAGCTTAGGCAGTTGGGGGCAGAGCTATGGCTACACCTTC
TRBD2,TRBV15,TRBJ2-7,-,CATSRDGARGSIEQYF,TGTGCCACCAGCAGAGATGGGGCGCGGGGGAGCATTGAGCAGTACTTC
-,TRBV5-1,TRBJ2-3,-,CASSLEPGSTDTQYF,TGCGCCAGCAGCTTGGAGCCGGGGAGCACAGATACGCAGTATTTT
TRBD1,TRBV28,TRBJ2-7,-,CASSLTGPSYEQYF,TGTGCCAGCAGCCTGACAGGGCCATCCTACGAGCAGTACTTC
TRBD2,TRBV24-1,TRBJ2-3,-,CATSDSDSTSGGTDTQYF,TGTGCCACCAGTGATTCAGACTCGACTAGCGGGGGCACAGATACGCAGTATTTT
-,TRBV27,TRBJ1-5,-,CASSLRGDQPQHF,TGTGCCAGCAGTCTCAGGGGAGATCAGCCCCAGCATTTT
-,TRBV6-5,TRBJ1-1,-,CASSYRAINTEAFF,TGTGCCAGCAGTTACAGGGCTATAAACACTGAAGCTTTCTTT
-,TRBV12-2,TRBJ2-5,-,CASRLPRGRETQYF,TGTGCAAGTCGCTTACCCAGGGGGCGGGAGACCCAGTACTTC
-,TRBV4-1,TRBJ2-3,-,CASRVKPPPSTDTQYF,TGCGCCAGCCGGGTCAAACCCCCTCCGAGCACAGATACGCAGTATTTT
TRBD2,TRBV5-1,TRBJ2-1,-,CASSLGLASSYNEQFF,TGCGCCAGCAGCTTGGGACTAGCGAGCTCCTACAATGAGCAGTTCTTC
TRBD2,TRBV5-6,TRBJ2-7,-,CASSLGDGLAVTSYEQYF,TGTGCCAGCAGCTTGGGAGATGGACTAGCGGTTACCTCCTACGAGCAGTACTTC
TRBD1,TRBV5-1,TRBJ1-1,-,CASSSGGAGTEAFF,TGCGCCAGCAGCTCAGGGGGCGCCGGCACTGAAGCTTTCTTT
TRBD1,TRBV7-6,TRBJ2-6,-,CASSFSRDRGSAGANVLTF,TGTGCCAGCAGCTTTAGTAGGGACAGGGGGTCCGCTGGGGCCAACGTCCTGACTTTC
-,TRBV6-5,TRBJ2-2,-,CASSYGIANTGELFF,TGTGCCAGCAGTTACGGGATCGCGAACACCGGGGAGCTGTTTTTT
-,TRBV24-1,TRBJ1-1,-,CATSDPNSTWATEAFF,TGTGCCACCAGTGACCCTAATAGTACATGGGCCACTGAAGCTTTCTTT
-,TRBV4-1,TRBJ1-6,-,CASSQDTGRWGEGSPLHF,TGCGCCAGCAGCCAAGATACGGGGCGTTGGGGAGAAGGTTCACCCCTCCACTTT
-,TRBV6-2/TRBV6-3,TRBJ1-1,-,CASSYNGLNTEAFF,TGTGCCAGCAGTTACAACGGACTGAACACTGAAGCTTTCTTT
-,TRBV7-2,TRBJ2-2,-,CASSFRWNTGELFF,TGTGCCAGCAGCTTCCGGTGGAACACCGGGGAGCTGTTTTTT
TRBD1,TRBV5-4,TRBJ2-3,once,CASSPGDRSTDTQYF,TGTGCCAGCAGCCCGGGGGACAGGAGCACAGATACGCAGTATTTT